This TCR beta chain was obtained from a study of cytomegalovirus exposure and HLA in healthy donors. It was with 60 Vbeta and 13 Jbeta primers that the PCR ran. Clones were sequenced by immunoSEQ multiplex PCR, and TCRdb holds only the in-frame ones, with some missing. Seen here are 45,000 to 60,000 clones, approximately 70% observed once, and the top ten hold about 6%. Of note for this clone: Its antigen is currently unknown.

Study outcomes and limitations: Earlier analysis found most TCR beta V segments productive about 90% or about 30% of the time.

CDR1 and CDR2 (germline): SGDLS, YYNGEE. V lost 0 bases and J lost 10; bases outside the gene matches: 8. The CDR3 sequence is 15 residues long. V usage is TRBV9 and J usage is TRBJ2-1; 9 bases match TRBD2. The receptor was isolated from a man aged 30-40 years in good health and CMV-seronegative. Sequenced: PBMCs. The CDR3 reads CASSVGREGLEEQFF. The CDR3 bases are TGTGCCAGCAGCGTAGGGCGGGAGGGCCTCGAGGAGCAGTTCTTC.